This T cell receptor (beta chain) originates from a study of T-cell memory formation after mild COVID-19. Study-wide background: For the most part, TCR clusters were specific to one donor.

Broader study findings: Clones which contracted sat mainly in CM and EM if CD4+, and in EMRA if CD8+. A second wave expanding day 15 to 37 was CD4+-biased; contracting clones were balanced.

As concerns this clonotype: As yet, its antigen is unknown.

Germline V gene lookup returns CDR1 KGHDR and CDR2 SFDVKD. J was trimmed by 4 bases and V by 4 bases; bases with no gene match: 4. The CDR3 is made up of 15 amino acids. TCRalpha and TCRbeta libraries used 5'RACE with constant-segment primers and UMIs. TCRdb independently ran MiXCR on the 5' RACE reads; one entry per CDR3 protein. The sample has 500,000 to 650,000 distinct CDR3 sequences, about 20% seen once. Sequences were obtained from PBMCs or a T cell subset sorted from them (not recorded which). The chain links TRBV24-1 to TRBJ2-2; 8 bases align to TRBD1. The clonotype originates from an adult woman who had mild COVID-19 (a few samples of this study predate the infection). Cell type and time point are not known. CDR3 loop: CATSEDRDLTGELFF. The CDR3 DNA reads TGTGCCACCAGTGAGGACAGGGATCTCACCGGGGAGCTGTTTTTT.